This T cell receptor (beta chain) was captured by sequencing in a study of shared clonotypes between healthy human individuals. Study observations and caveats: Some naive CD4 clonotypes, around 5%, turned up in common across a few donors. Among the subsets, naive ones generally showed larger estimated richness than memory ones. The small donor group covered limited genetic and exposure diversity.

Turning to this clone: The antigen is not known.

Sequencing was performed with immunoSEQ multiplex PCR; in TCRdb, only in-frame clones are kept and a portion is missing. The data show about 2 million clones, roughly 94% seen once. Donors comprised only Caucasian adults living in Nashville, Tennessee. The origin of this receptor is a man aged 18 to 30 in good health. Sequencing used naive CD4+ T cells sorted from blood. Subset reported: CD45RA+ positively selected.

The chain's CDR3 is CASSASGGSGTEAFF. DNA for the CDR3: TGTGCCAGCAGTGCCTCGGGGGGGAGTGGGACTGAAGCTTTCTTT. The chain couples TRBV6-5 to TRBJ1-1; D might be TRBD1 (5 bases). The CDR3 loop spans 15 amino acids. The V and J ends lost 5 bases and 5 bases respectively, with 18 bases between them. The V gene's germline CDR1 is MNHEY and CDR2 SVGAGI.